Following are 10 T cell receptor beta chains from one sample sequenced in a study of T cell repertoires in cytomegalovirus infection. TCRdb itself ran the reads through MiXCR, one entry per CDR3 protein. The data show roughly 100,000 distinct CDR3 sequences, 16% seen once. Sequencing was carried out using PBMCs. These receptor sequences come from a human donor in good health (CMV status not recorded). Some clones in this sample may be carry-over from other donors' samples.

This sequence joins TRBV4-1 and TRBJ1-1; a weak D match, TRBD1 (6 bases). There are 13 residues in the CDR3. V shed 4 bases and J shed 6 bases, with 12 bases lying between them. Germline CDR1 is MGHRA and CDR2 is YSYEKL. The DNA for the CDR3 is TGCGCCAGCAGCCCAGTAGCAGGGGCTGAAGCTTTCTTT. Translation: CASSPVAGAEAFF.

This chain uses TRBV12-3 or TRBV12-4 with TRBJ2-3; D is uncertain. The CDR3 loop spans 12 amino acids. The V and J ends lost 9 bases and 4 bases respectively, with 11 bases between them. The CDR3 nucleotides read TGTGCCAGTGGGCCCCGAGCAGATACGCAGTATTTT. This translates into CASGPRADTQYF.

Many counts were recorded for this clonotype. This chain uses TRBV6-1 with TRBJ2-5; 12 positions match TRBD1. This CDR3 is built from 17 residues. J was trimmed by 4 bases and V by 0 bases; bases with no gene match: 6. The germline V gene encodes CDR1 MNHNS and CDR2 SASEGT. CDR3 bases: TGTGCCAGCAGTGAAGCGCAGGGGACAGGGGGCCGAGAGACCCAGTACTTC. Its translation: CASSEAQGTGGRETQYF.

The genes are TRBV3-1 and TRBJ2-1; D unclear. Trimming cost V 1 base and J 6 bases, with 19 bases left between them. CDR1 is LGHDT, CDR2 YNNKEL, per germline (reference sequence). The CDR3 runs 17 residues. The CDR3 coding sequence is TGTGCCAGCAGCCAAGGAGAGATGGGTCTTGCCCTCAATGAGCAGTTCTTC. Translating it yields CASSQGEMGLALNEQFF.

This clonotype was seen at least ten times. The chain couples TRBV7-8 to TRBJ1-5; D unresolved. The CDR3 extends over 16 amino acids. Trimming left V 2 bases short and J 5 bases short, with 16 bases between. Germline-derived CDR1 and CDR2 are SGHVS and FQNEAQ. DNA of the CDR3: TGTGCCAGCAGCTTATTTGAGGCAGGATTGTATCAGCCCCAGCATTTT. Residues: CASSLFEAGLYQPQHF.

This clonotype was seen a few times. The CDR3 here is CSARDRGAGYNEQFF. DNA for the CDR3: TGCAGTGCTAGAGATCGAGGAGCGGGGTACAATGAGCAGTTCTTC. This rearrangement joins TRBV20-1 to TRBJ2-1; 7 bases align to TRBD2. Germline V gene sequence: CDR1 DFQATT, CDR2 SNEGSKA (reference sequence). V trimming: 0 bases; J trimming: 4 bases; junction bases outside the gene matches: 6. The CDR3 length is 15 residues.

This clonotype has ten or more counts. The chain recombines TRBV7-2 with TRBJ2-3, with a weak D call TRBD1 (6 bases). The V end was cut by 4 bases, the J end by 4 bases, with 9 bases between. Looked up from germline, CDR1 is SGHTA and CDR2 is FQGNSA. The CDR3 consists of 13 residues. The CDR3 DNA reads as TGTGCCAGCAGCTACAGGGATTCAGATACGCAGTATTTT. Its translation: CASSYRDSDTQYF.

The J gene is TRBJ1-2, the V gene TRBV7-9; no reliable D call. Germline-derived CDR1 and CDR2 are SEHNR and FQNEAQ (reference sequence). V was cut by 5 bases and J by 3 bases, with 13 bases left in between. This CDR3 has 14 residues. This CDR3 is CASSPRGTHYGYTF. DNA of the CDR3: TGTGCCAGCAGCCCAAGAGGTACTCACTATGGCTACACCTTC.

The chain joins TRBV7-8 to TRBJ2-1; 10 bases fit TRBD2. This CDR3 spans 15 amino acids. Looked up from germline, CDR1 is SGHVS and CDR2 is FQNEAQ. V lost 5 bases to trimming and J lost 7 bases; unmatched junction nucleotides: 8. CDR3 loop: CASSGIAGGINEQFF. In DNA form, the CDR3 reads TGTGCCAGCAGCGGGATAGCGGGGGGAATAAATGAGCAGTTCTTC.

This clonotype was recorded many times. The chain combines TRBV6-2 or TRBV6-3 with TRBJ2-2, with D perhaps given as TRBD1 or TRBD2 (6 bases each). The germline V gene encodes CDR1 MNHEY and CDR2 SVGEGT. This CDR3 comprises 20 residues. V was pared by 2 bases and J by 1 base, with 23 bases between. DNA for the CDR3: TGTGCCAGCAGTTACGGGGGGCGGAAATTCCGATCGAAGAACACCGGGGAGCTGTTTTTT. Protein: CASSYGGRKFRSKNTGELFF.